The entry that follows covers one TCR beta chain sequence. The antigen remains unidentified. The data belong to a study of shared clonotypes between healthy human individuals. Across the study: The donors, two women and three men, were aged 18 to 49. Per donor, three plates held CD4 naive cells, three held CD4 memory, two held CD8 naive and one held CD8 memory.

V lost 6 bases and J 1 base, leaving 10 bases between the germline ends. CDR1 and CDR2 (germline): SGHAT, FQNNGV. The CDR3 loop spans 14 amino acids. Donation came from healthy HIV-negative adults that had no recent acute infections or vaccinations. The protocol was immunoSEQ multiplex PCR, while the TCRdb copy is restricted to in-frame clones and leaves out a portion. Of about 2.3 million clones in the sample, under 95% were seen once. Broader study findings: Non-shared clonotypes displayed generation probabilities falling below those of clonotypes present in all four donors.

Sequenced: naive CD4+ T cells from PBMCs. Subset reported: CD45RA+ positively selected. The chain employs TRBV11-2 and TRBJ1-3; D ambiguous. The source is a man younger than 35 in good health. Some clones in this sample may be carry-over from other donors' samples. The CDR3: CASRESTSGNTIYF. The CDR3 DNA reads TGTGCCAGCAGGGAGTCTACTTCTGGAAACACCATATATTTT.